These 15 T cell receptor beta chains were sequenced from one sample in a study of regulatory T cells in long-lasting Graves disease. Building of the TCR beta libraries involved iRepertoire HTBI primers and Arm-PCR of CDR3 regions. TCRdb reanalysed the multiplex PCR reads using MiXCR and keeps one entry per CDR3 protein. The sample includes fewer than 400,000 distinct CDR3 sequences, around 20% of them seen just once. Time point meaning: persistent/refractory GD, antithyroid drugs over 5 years with positive TRAb. PBMC-derived RNA was used for the TCR library. Sequenced material: peripheral blood mononuclear cells (PBMCs), taken when the disease was refractory, from a patient treated with antithyroid drugs. The source of these receptors is a female donor with Graves disease.

This clonotype was seen ten or more times. This chain connects TRBV28 to TRBJ1-6; 8 nucleotides agree with TRBD1. V lost 10 bases, J lost 9 bases, and 5 bases stayed unmatched. CDR1 and CDR2 from the germline V gene are MDHEN and SYDVKM. The CDR3 is made up of 12 amino acids. This CDR3 reads CATTGGVSPLHF. Here the CDR3 DNA reads TGTGCCACCACAGGGGGAGTTTCACCCCTCCACTTT.

This clonotype was recorded at least ten times. The chain carries TRBV9 and TRBJ1-2; 7 bases are a match to TRBD1. Trimming cost V 0 bases and J 3 bases; bases outside gene matches: 5. Germline CDR1 is SGDLS and CDR2 is YYNGEE. The CDR3 length is 15 residues. The CDR3 DNA sequence: TGTGCCAGCAGCGTAGATGGCAGGGGGTACTATGGCTACACCTTC. It specifies CASSVDGRGYYGYTF.

The chain recombines TRBV14 with TRBJ2-1, with a weak D call TRBD2 (6 bases). The CDR3 contains 12 residues. The V and J ends lost 0 bases and 12 bases respectively, with 9 bases between them. Germline V gene lookup returns CDR1 SGHDN and CDR2 FVKESK. The CDR3 spells CASSQDRLGQFF. The CDR3 region has the DNA TGTGCCAGCAGCCAAGATCGACTAGGGCAGTTCTTC.

This clonotype was recorded a few times. This chain joins TRBV7-2 and TRBJ2-2; D ambiguous. The CDR3 has 14 amino acids. The V gene lost 0 bases and the J gene lost 7 bases, with 9 bases spanning the gap. The germline V gene has CDR1 SGHTA and CDR2 FQGNSA. The CDR3 reads CASSLAQLNGELFF. CDR3 coding DNA: TGTGCCAGCAGCTTAGCGCAACTAAACGGGGAGCTGTTTTTT.

This clonotype has more than one count but fewer than ten. The chain employs TRBV20-1 and TRBJ2-7; D might be TRBD1 or TRBD2, each matching 5 bases. Deletions cut 0 bases from V and 5 bases from J, with 17 bases between. The CDR3 consists of 15 residues. Germline CDR1 reads DFQATT; CDR2 reads SNEGSKA (reference sequence). In nucleotides, the CDR3 is TGCAGTGCTAGAGATTCGGATCCCCGGGGCGACGAGCAGTACTTC. It yields the protein CSARDSDPRGDEQYF.

This chain links TRBV9 with TRBJ2-2; D possibly uses TRBD1 or TRBD2 (5 bases each). The V and J ends lost 4 bases and 2 bases respectively, with 9 bases between them. Germline CDR1 SGDLS, CDR2 YYNGEE. This CDR3 spans 14 amino acids. In DNA form, the CDR3 reads TGTGCCAGCAGCATTTGGGACAACACCGGGGAGCTGTTTTTT. Translation: CASSIWDNTGELFF.

This clonotype was detected many times. J is TRBJ1-1 and V is TRBV3-1; 7 nucleotides line up with TRBD1. V dropped 4 bases and J dropped 6; count of bases not matched to a gene: 2. The V gene's germline CDR1 is LGHDT and CDR2 YNNKEL (reference sequence). The CDR3 contains 12 residues. CDR3: CASSPGTAEAFF. The CDR3 region has the DNA TGTGCCAGCAGCCCCGGGACAGCTGAAGCTTTCTTT.

This clonotype was detected a few times. The chain couples TRBV6-2 or TRBV6-3 to TRBJ2-7; possibly TRBD1 or TRBD2 for D (6 bases each). The CDR3 is 13 residues long. Per the germline V gene, CDR1 is MNHEY and CDR2 is SVGEGT. V was pared by 6 bases and J by 3 bases, with 12 bases between. The CDR3 loop reads CASSDRRDYEQYF. The CDR3 bases are TGTGCCAGCAGCGACAGGAGGGACTACGAGCAGTACTTC.

The chain recombines TRBV5-4 with TRBJ1-2; TRBD1 aligns across 8 bases. The V gene end was trimmed by 6 bases and the J gene end by 0 bases; junction bases not matched to a gene: 4. This CDR3 comprises 14 residues. CDR1 is SGHNT, CDR2 YYREEE, per germline (reference sequence). In nucleotides, the CDR3 is TGTGCCAGCAAGTTGGGACAGGCTAACTATGGCTACACCTTC. Residues: CASKLGQANYGYTF. The full variable domain, with the rest looked up from reference TRBV5-4 and TRBJ1-2, is ETGVTQSPTHLIKTRGQQVTLRCSSQSGHNTVSWYQQALGQGPQFIFQYYREEENGRGNFPPRFSGLQFPNYSSELNVNALELDDSALYLCASKLGQANYGYTFGSGTRLTVV.

This clonotype was seen ten or more times. The chain couples TRBV2 to TRBJ2-2, with TRBD2 as a possible D gene (6 bases). Germline CDR1 is SNHLY and CDR2 is FYNNEI. V was cut by 6 bases and J by 2 bases, with 13 bases left in between. This CDR3 contains 15 residues. DNA for the CDR3: TGTGCCAGCAGGATTAGCGGAGCCAACACCGGGGAGCTGTTTTTT. This encodes CASRISGANTGELFF.

Points on this clonotype: A much larger clone differs from this one at a single base, so this may be a read error. The chain combines TRBV2 with TRBJ2-5; D may correspond to TRBD1 or TRBD2 (5 bases each). The ends were cut back, 6 bases at V and 5 bases at J, with 19 bases in the middle. The CDR3 is made up of 15 amino acids. From germline, CDR1 is SNHLY and CDR2 FYNNEI. CDR3: CASSKGPLSRETQYF. Written as DNA, the CDR3 is TGTGCCAGCAGCAAGGGACCCCTGAGTAGGGAGACCCAGTACTTC.

The chain has TRBV5-4 and TRBJ2-3; D is unclear. Trimming took off 5 bases at V and 0 bases at J, with 13 bases between the two ends. The CDR3 is 15 amino acids. Germline V gives CDR1 SGHNT, CDR2 YYREEE (reference sequence). The CDR3 loop is CASRMNTYSTDTQYF. Written as DNA, the CDR3 is TGTGCCAGCAGAATGAACACATACAGCACAGATACGCAGTATTTT. The full variable domain, rest sourced from reference TRBV5-4 and TRBJ2-3, is ETGVTQSPTHLIKTRGQQVTLRCSSQSGHNTVSWYQQALGQGPQFIFQYYREEENGRGNFPPRFSGLQFPNYSSELNVNALELDDSALYLCASRMNTYSTDTQYFGPGTRLTVL.

The genes are TRBV6-5 and TRBJ2-7; the D gene could be TRBD1 or TRBD2 (5 bases each). The ends were cut back, 3 bases at V and 6 bases at J, with 18 bases in the middle. Germline V lookup: CDR1 MNHEY, CDR2 SVGAGI. The CDR3 is 15 amino acids. CDR3 in amino acids: CASSYSGTISGEQYF. The CDR3, as DNA: TGTGCCAGCAGTTATTCCGGGACCATAAGCGGCGAGCAGTACTTC.

The gene calls are TRBV20-1 and TRBJ2-7, with TRBD2 matching 7 bases. J was trimmed by 4 bases and V by 4 bases; bases with no gene match: 7. This CDR3 contains 13 residues. From germline, CDR1 is DFQATT and CDR2 SNEGSKA (reference sequence). The CDR3 region is CSANGGSTYEQYF. CDR3 coding DNA: TGCAGTGCTAACGGCGGGAGTACGTACGAGCAGTACTTC.

The chain carries TRBV29-1 and TRBJ2-2; 10 bases map to TRBD2. V shed 2 bases and J 0 bases; nucleotides not matched to a gene: 6. This CDR3 has 17 amino acids. CDR1 and CDR2 from the germline V gene are SQVTM and ANQGSEA. CDR3 nucleotide sequence: TGCAGCGTTGAACAGGTAGCGGGAGGACCGAACACCGGGGAGCTGTTTTTT. This codes for CSVEQVAGGPNTGELFF.